The next 14 T cell receptor beta chains were all read from a single sample in a study of CD4 T cells in relation to SARS-CoV-2 and coronaviruses. Some clones are missing from TCRdb's copy, which holds only in-frame ones; the method was immunoSEQ multiplex PCR. The sample yields 35,000 to 45,000 clones, under 90% seen once. These receptors lack a known antigen. The sequenced sample was naive CD4+ T cells from PBMCs, cultured in vitro. The subset was: naive CD4+ T cells isolated by negative enrichment. Receptors originate from an adult with COVID-19.

The rearrangement uses TRBV28 and TRBJ2-1, with unresolved D. Germline V gene data show CDR1 as MDHEN and CDR2 as SYDVKM. V was pared by 8 bases and J by 6 bases, with 8 bases between. The CDR3 is 11 residues long. The CDR3 sequence: CASPPFNEQFF. The CDR3 DNA sequence: TGTGCCAGCCCCCCGTTCAATGAGCAGTTCTTC.

This clone was recorded once. V usage is TRBV28 and J usage is TRBJ2-7; TRBD2 is a possible D gene (5 bases). V lost 5 bases, J lost 12 bases, and 14 bases lay in between. The CDR3 is 11 amino acids. Germline-derived CDR1 and CDR2 are MDHEN and SYDVKM. The CDR3 DNA reads TGTGCCAGCAGTATTTCCAGCGGTCTGTACTTC. Translated, it gives CASSISSGLYF.

As concerns this clone: The junction departs from germline at one end; a sequencing error may be responsible. The CDR3 here is CASSLGGGRGSFEQYF. The CDR3 bases are TGTGCCAGCAGCTTAGGAGGTGGGAGAGGGTCCTTCGAGCAGTACTTC. The chain links TRBV7-9 to TRBJ2-7; D might be TRBD2 (5 bases). Germline V gene lookup returns CDR1 SEHNR and CDR2 FQNEAQ (reference sequence). This CDR3 is built from 16 residues.

The chain joins TRBV2 to TRBJ1-2, with no clear D. The CDR3 is made up of 12 amino acids. Germline CDR1 is SNHLY and CDR2 is FYNNEI. Trimming shortened V by 4 bases and J by 6 bases, and 9 bases separated the two germline ends. The CDR3 bases are TGTGCCAGCAGTGGGCACATAGATGGCTACACCTTC. Its translation: CASSGHIDGYTF.

This clone was detected only once. The chain couples TRBV18 to TRBJ1-1; D is uncertain. The germline V gene encodes CDR1 KGHSH and CDR2 LQKENI. This CDR3 contains 13 residues. V was shortened by 2 bases and J by 3 bases, with 7 bases between the two germline ends. This chain's CDR3 is CASSPALDTEAFF. The DNA for the CDR3 is TGTGCCAGCTCACCAGCGTTGGACACTGAAGCTTTCTTT.

This clone was recorded once. The DNA for the CDR3 is TGTGCCAGCAGCGGACAGACTTACGAGCAGTACTTC. Its protein product is CASSGQTYEQYF. This chain joins TRBV7-3 and TRBJ2-7, with D maybe TRBD1 (6 bases). Germline values: CDR1 SGHTA, CDR2 FQGTGA. V was shortened by 5 bases and J by 4 bases, with 9 bases between the two germline ends. The CDR3 contains 12 residues.

The chain uses TRBV9 and TRBJ2-2; 9 nucleotides agree with TRBD1. V lost 4 bases and J lost 7; bases outside the gene matches: 8. This CDR3 has 15 residues. Germline values: CDR1 SGDLS, CDR2 YYNGEE. The CDR3 reads CASSSYRGRGGELFF. CDR3 nucleotides: TGTGCCAGCAGCTCTTACAGGGGGCGCGGCGGGGAGCTGTTTTTT.

This clone has just one count. The chain combines TRBV11-2 with TRBJ2-1; D is undetermined. Trimming took off 1 base at V and 5 bases at J, with 12 bases between the two ends. CDR1 and CDR2 (germline): SGHAT, FQNNGV. This CDR3 has 15 amino acids. CDR3 sequence reads: CASSLVLLGNNEQFF. CDR3 in DNA: TGTGCCAGCAGCTTAGTACTATTGGGCAACAATGAGCAGTTCTTC.

The CDR3 DNA reads as TGTGCCAGCTCACCACGTGGCGGGGAGCTGTTTTTT. This gives the protein CASSPRGGELFF. V gene TRBV18 combines with J gene TRBJ2-2, with D unclear. CDR1 is KGHSH, CDR2 LQKENI, per germline. Trimming removed 1 base from V and 7 bases from J, with 4 bases in between. This CDR3 is 12 amino acids long.

The chain carries TRBV9 and TRBJ2-3; the match to TRBD1 covers 9 bases. Unmatched junction bases numbered 10, after V lost 1 base and J lost 1 base. CDR3 length equals 18 residues. The germline gives CDR1 SGDLS, CDR2 YYNGEE. CDR3 in amino acids: CASSVSPGWDRGTDTQYF. CDR3 nucleotide sequence: TGTGCCAGCAGCGTATCCCCGGGGTGGGACAGGGGCACAGATACGCAGTATTTT.

The chain joins TRBV6-2 or TRBV6-3 to TRBJ2-2, with D unresolved. Trimming took off 3 bases at V and 3 bases at J, with 8 bases between the two ends. The CDR3 runs 14 residues. The germline gives CDR1 MNHEY, CDR2 SVGEGT. CDR3 sequence (DNA): TGTGCCAGCAGTTATGAGTCGGACACCGGGGAGCTGTTTTTT. Translated, it gives CASSYESDTGELFF.

V usage is TRBV7-9 and J usage is TRBJ1-2; weak D call: TRBD1 (6 bases). The germline V and J ends were trimmed by 5 bases and 5 bases, with 12 bases remaining between them. Germline V gene data show CDR1 as SEHNR and CDR2 as FQNEAQ (reference sequence). This CDR3 is built from 13 residues. The DNA of the CDR3 is TGTGCCAGCAGCCCGCAACAGGGATATGGCTACACCTTC. This translates into CASSPQQGYGYTF.

The chain carries TRBV19 and TRBJ2-1; 10 bases map to TRBD2. Per germline, CDR1 LNHDA and CDR2 SQIVND (reference sequence). CDR3 length: 14 residues. After removal of 5 bases from V and 13 bases from J, the junction contained 11 bases not matched to a gene. DNA for the CDR3: TGTGCCAGTAGTCCTCGGACTAGCGGCATGGGACAGTTCTTC. Protein product: CASSPRTSGMGQFF. The complete variable domain, with remaining parts taken from reference TRBV19 and TRBJ2-1, reads DGGITQSPKYLFRKEGQNVTLSCEQNLNHDAMYWYRQDPGQGLRLIYYSQIVNDFQKGDIAEGYSVSREKKESFPLTVTSAQKNPTAFYLCASSPRTSGMGQFFGPGTRLTVL.

The chain uses TRBV19 and TRBJ2-1; 8 bases are shared with TRBD2. Germline V gene sequence: CDR1 LNHDA, CDR2 SQIVND (reference sequence). The CDR3 is made up of 17 amino acids. V was pared by 5 bases and J by 5 bases, with 14 bases of the junction left unmatched. CDR3: CASSYQTGGGSDNEQFF. The CDR3, as DNA: TGTGCCAGTAGTTATCAAACGGGAGGGGGTTCCGACAATGAGCAGTTCTTC.